Below, 26 T cell receptor beta chains from the same sample are listed, as sequenced in a study of blood T cell repertoires in COVID-19. TCRdb's copy holds only in-frame clones and misses some; the assay was immunoSEQ multiplex PCR. The sample has 190,000 or so clones, approximately 88% seen once. What was sequenced was peripheral blood. The receptors originated from a woman aged 25 to 39 with acute or convalescent COVID-19.

The rearrangement uses TRBV4-1 and TRBJ2-5, with 12 bases fitting TRBD2. The CDR3 is made up of 15 amino acids. V was pared by 4 bases and J by 4 bases, with 4 bases of the junction left unmatched. Germline-derived CDR1 and CDR2 are MGHRA and YSYEKL. The CDR3 DNA sequence: TGCGCCAGCAGCCCGACTAGCGGGAGTTCAGAGACCCAGTACTTC. It yields the protein CASSPTSGSSETQYF.

The rearrangement uses TRBV7-9 and TRBJ2-6; weak D call: TRBD2 (5 bases). This CDR3 has 17 residues. V was pared by 8 bases and J by 3 bases, with 20 bases between. Germline loops: CDR1 SEHNR, CDR2 FQNEAQ (reference sequence). CDR3 loop: CASSSGYESGGANVLTF. Here the CDR3 DNA reads TGTGCCAGCTCCTCGGGGTATGAAAGTGGTGGGGCCAACGTCCTGACTTTC. The full variable domain, completed using reference TRBV7-9 and TRBJ2-6, is DTGVSQNPRHKITKRGQNVTFRCDPISEHNRLYWYRQTLGQGPEFLTYFQNEAQLEKSRLLSDRFSAERPKGSFSTLEIQRTEQGDSAMYLCASSSGYESGGANVLTFGAGSRLTVL.

This clone occurred once. This chain joins TRBV28 and TRBJ2-1; D is ambiguous. The germline V gene has CDR1 MDHEN and CDR2 SYDVKM. This CDR3 is built from 13 residues. Trimming left V 2 bases short and J 6 bases short, with 8 bases between. The CDR3 loop is CASSLAAANEQFF. Written as DNA, the CDR3 is TGTGCCAGCAGTTTAGCTGCGGCCAATGAGCAGTTCTTC.

The chain couples TRBV5-1 to TRBJ2-5, with TRBD1 identical over 9 bases. The germline gives CDR1 SGHRS, CDR2 YFSETQ. V was clipped by 6 bases and J by 5 bases; unmatched bases: 11. The CDR3 consists of 15 residues. CDR3 protein: CASNEQGARGETQYF. CDR3 in DNA: TGCGCCAGCAACGAACAGGGGGCCCGAGGGGAGACCCAGTACTTC.

The gene calls are TRBV19 and TRBJ1-1, with TRBD1 identical over 8 bases. The V gene's germline CDR1 is LNHDA and CDR2 SQIVND (reference sequence). The length of the CDR3 is 13 residues. V trimming: 5 bases; J trimming: 10 bases; junction bases outside the gene matches: 9. CDR3: CASSSRGRVAAFF. Written as DNA, the CDR3 is TGTGCCAGTAGTTCCAGGGGGCGGGTGGCAGCTTTCTTT.

J is TRBJ1-6 and V is TRBV6-5, with D perhaps matching TRBD1 (6 bases). The V gene lost 7 bases and the J gene lost 14 bases, with 24 bases spanning the gap. Per germline, CDR1 MNHEY and CDR2 SVGAGI. This CDR3 has 15 amino acids. This CDR3 is CASTNPTDVAGALHF. CDR3 nucleotides: TGTGCCAGCACCAACCCGACAGACGTTGCAGGGGCCCTCCACTTT.

This chain links TRBV6-6 with TRBJ1-2; D is undetermined. Trimming shortened V by 5 bases and J by 7 bases, and 11 bases separated the two germline ends. Germline-derived CDR1 and CDR2 are MNHNY and SVGAGI (reference sequence). The CDR3 is 12 amino acids. CDR3 in DNA: TGTGCCAGCAGTGAGATGGACTTTGGCTACACCTTC. Its protein product is CASSEMDFGYTF.

The chain joins TRBV28 to TRBJ2-7; no clear D. CDR1 is MDHEN, CDR2 SYDVKM, per germline. V was trimmed by 6 bases and J by 3 bases, leaving 9 bases between them. The CDR3 extends over 12 amino acids. The chain's CDR3 is CASSPLRYEQYF. CDR3 sequence (DNA): TGTGCCAGCAGCCCCCTCCGCTACGAGCAGTACTTC.

The chain is built from TRBV29-1 and TRBJ2-3; a weak D match, TRBD2 (5 bases). Looked up from germline, CDR1 is SQVTM and CDR2 is ANQGSEA. V was clipped by 4 bases and J by 9 bases, with 14 bases between them. The CDR3 sequence is 12 residues long. The chain's CDR3 is CSVGGETGTQYF. The DNA for the CDR3 is TGCAGCGTTGGTGGGGAGACGGGGACGCAGTATTTT.

This chain joins TRBV5-1 and TRBJ1-1; possibly TRBD1 for D (6 bases). Trimming stripped 0 bases from V and 2 bases from J, with 11 bases between. The CDR3 covers 15 residues. CDR1 and CDR2 (germline): SGHRS, YFSETQ. The CDR3 DNA follows: TGCGCCAGCAGCTTGGGGCTAGGGGGAAACACTGAAGCTTTCTTT. This sequence encodes CASSLGLGGNTEAFF.

This clone was found a few times. This chain connects TRBV6-6 to TRBJ1-6, with 7 bases identical to TRBD1. CDR3 size: 14 residues. Germline values: CDR1 MNHNY, CDR2 SVGAGI (reference sequence). Trimming cost V 2 bases and J 11 bases; bases outside gene matches: 6. CDR3 protein: CASSYRDSFTPLHF. DNA for the CDR3: TGTGCCAGCAGTTACCGGGACAGTTTTACACCCCTCCACTTT.

CDR3 DNA sequence: TGTGCCAGCAGCCCTAGAGCAGCAGGGGCGTTGGCTGAAGCTTTCTTT. It encodes CASSPRAAGALAEAFF. The chain carries TRBV11-2 and TRBJ1-1; D is perhaps TRBD1 (6 bases). The CDR3 covers 16 residues. Germline CDR1 reads SGHAT; CDR2 reads FQNNGV. V lost 5 bases and J 6 bases, leaving 22 bases between the germline ends. Full variable domain (missing parts from reference TRBV11-2 and TRBJ1-1): EAGVAQSPRYKIIEKRQSVAFWCNPISGHATLYWYQQILGQGPKLLIQFQNNGVVDDSQLPKDRFSAERLKGVDSTLKIQPAKLEDSAVYLCASSPRAAGALAEAFFGQGTRLTVV.

V usage is TRBV6-5 and J usage is TRBJ2-5; 8 bases are a match to TRBD1. The germline gives CDR1 MNHEY, CDR2 SVGAGI. Trimming at V came to 6 bases and at J to 5 bases, leaving 8 bases not matched to a gene. The CDR3 is 14 residues long. Written as DNA, the CDR3 is TGTGCCAGCAGCTTACAGGGGGTGGCGGAGACCCAGTACTTC. This codes for CASSLQGVAETQYF.

This chain links TRBV28 with TRBJ2-1, with TRBD1 matching over 10 bases. The CDR3 runs 13 residues. Germline V lookup: CDR1 MDHEN, CDR2 SYDVKM. Trimming cost V 6 bases and J 6 bases; bases outside gene matches: 2. CDR3 sequence: CASSRTGGNEQFF. As DNA, the CDR3 is TGTGCCAGCAGCCGGACAGGGGGCAATGAGCAGTTCTTC. Variable domain in full (rest from reference TRBV28 and TRBJ2-1): DVKVTQSSRYLVKRTGEKVFLECVQDMDHENMFWYRQDPGLGLRLIYFSYDVKMKEKGDIPEGYSVSREKKERFSLILESASTNQTSMYLCASSRTGGNEQFFGPGTRLTVL.

This clone occurred once. The V call is TRBV2, the J call TRBJ2-2; 10 positions match TRBD2. The trim removed 10 bases at V and 5 bases at J, leaving 7 bases unmatched. Looked up from germline, CDR1 is SNHLY and CDR2 is FYNNEI. The CDR3 extends over 14 amino acids. Here the CDR3 reads CATSGLAQTGELFF. The CDR3 DNA follows: TGTGCCACTTCGGGACTAGCGCAAACCGGGGAGCTGTTTTTT.

The V call is TRBV4-1, the J call TRBJ1-3; TRBD1 matches 7 bases. This CDR3 has 16 amino acids. Trimming removed 1 base from V and 0 bases from J; junction bases left unmatched: 3. Germline loops: CDR1 MGHRA, CDR2 YSYEKL. The CDR3 reads CASSQAGTVSGNTIYF. The CDR3, as DNA: TGCGCCAGCAGCCAAGCCGGGACAGTCTCTGGAAACACCATATATTTT.

The chain has TRBV7-9 and TRBJ2-3, with 8 nucleotides matching TRBD1. This CDR3 comprises 18 residues. Trimming cost V 5 bases and J 4 bases; bases outside gene matches: 17. The germline CDR1 and CDR2 sequences are SEHNR and FQNEAQ (reference sequence). CDR3 in amino acids: CASSMRTGTFRRADTQYF. The CDR3 region has the DNA TGTGCCAGCAGCATGAGGACAGGGACCTTCAGAAGGGCAGATACGCAGTATTTT.

V gene TRBV5-1 combines with J gene TRBJ2-7; the match to TRBD2 covers 11 bases. Germline assignment: CDR1 SGHRS and CDR2 YFSETQ. This CDR3 region has 15 residues. V dropped 7 bases and J dropped 0; count of bases not matched to a gene: 6. The CDR3 sequence is CASATSGSRSYEQYF. The CDR3 nucleotides read TGCGCCAGCGCCACTAGCGGGAGCCGCTCCTACGAGCAGTACTTC.

The V call is TRBV10-1, the J call TRBJ1-2; possible D gene TRBD1, 6 bases. The germline V gene has CDR1 WNHNN and CDR2 SYGVQD (reference sequence). This CDR3 region has 13 residues. V shed 6 bases and J shed 2 bases, with 10 bases lying between them. CDR3 residues: CASSRDINYGYTF. The DNA of the CDR3 is TGCGCCAGCAGCCGGGACATCAACTATGGCTACACCTTC.

This clone was counted only a few times. This rearrangement joins TRBV10-3 to TRBJ1-1; D is unresolved. V dropped 2 bases and J dropped 10 bases, with 11 bases sitting between them. The CDR3 is 12 residues long. Per the germline V gene, CDR1 is ENHRY and CDR2 is SYGVKD. In DNA, the CDR3 is TGTGCCATCAGTGAGCCGGGATTTCCAGCTTTCTTT. This codes for CAISEPGFPAFF.

V and J are TRBV6-6 and TRBJ1-5, with 7 bases identical to TRBD1. V was clipped by 7 bases and J by 7 bases; unmatched bases: 10. Germline V gene sequence: CDR1 MNHNY, CDR2 SVGAGI (reference sequence). The CDR3 has 14 amino acids. The CDR3 sequence: CASNRQGLGQPQHF. The CDR3 coding sequence is TGTGCCAGCAACCGACAGGGCTTGGGGCAGCCCCAGCATTTT.

The chain combines TRBV5-1 with TRBJ2-1; 14 bases agree with TRBD2. This CDR3 has 15 amino acids. J was trimmed by 9 bases and V by 3 bases; bases with no gene match: 5. The germline CDR1 and CDR2 sequences are SGHRS and YFSETQ. CDR3 in amino acids: CASSYGTSGSGEQFF. CDR3 in DNA: TGCGCCAGCAGCTACGGGACTAGCGGGAGTGGTGAGCAGTTCTTC.

The chain combines TRBV30 with TRBJ1-5; 7 bases align to TRBD1. Germline V gene lookup returns CDR1 GTSNPN and CDR2 SVGIG (reference sequence). The CDR3 is 11 amino acids. Trimming at V came to 6 bases and at J to 11 bases, leaving 7 bases not matched to a gene. This CDR3 is CACDREGTQHF. The DNA of the CDR3 is TGTGCCTGCGACAGGGAAGGGACCCAGCATTTT.

The rearrangement links TRBV19 to TRBJ1-1; D not resolved. CDR3 size: 12 residues. The germline V gene encodes CDR1 LNHDA and CDR2 SQIVND (reference sequence). The germline V and J ends were trimmed by 6 bases and 11 bases, with 16 bases remaining between them. The CDR3 here is CASSRNPRRAFF. Written as DNA, the CDR3 is TGTGCCAGTAGCCGAAACCCCCGGAGGGCTTTCTTT.

The CDR3 sequence is CASTSGDTQYF. CDR3 nucleotides: TGTGCCAGCACCTCAGGGGATACGCAGTATTTT. V and J are TRBV12-3 or TRBV12-4 and TRBJ2-3; D perhaps matches TRBD1 (5 bases). Trimming took 7 bases from V and 6 from J, leaving 8 bases between them. CDR3 length: 11 amino acids.

The V and J genes are TRBV6-5 and TRBJ1-1; maybe TRBD1 (5 bases). Germline loops: CDR1 MNHEY, CDR2 SVGAGI. V lost 4 bases to trimming and J lost 5 bases, with 8 bases between them. The CDR3 is made up of 12 amino acids. CDR3 in DNA: TGTGCCAGCAGTTTGGAGGGGACTGAAGCTTTCTTT. It translates to CASSLEGTEAFF.